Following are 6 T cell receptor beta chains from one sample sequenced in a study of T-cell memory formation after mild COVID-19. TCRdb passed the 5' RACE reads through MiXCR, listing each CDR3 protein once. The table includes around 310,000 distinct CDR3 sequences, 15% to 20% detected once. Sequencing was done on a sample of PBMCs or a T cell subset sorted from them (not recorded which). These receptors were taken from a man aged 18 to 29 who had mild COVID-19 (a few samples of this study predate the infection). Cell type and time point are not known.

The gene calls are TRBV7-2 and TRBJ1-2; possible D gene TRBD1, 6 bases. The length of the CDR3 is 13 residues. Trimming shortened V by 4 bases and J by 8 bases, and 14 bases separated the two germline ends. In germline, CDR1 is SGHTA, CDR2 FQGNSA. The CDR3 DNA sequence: TGTGCCAGCAGCTACACAGGGACCGGAGGCTACACCTTC. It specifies CASSYTGTGGYTF.

For the CDR3, the DNA is TGTGCCAGCAGTTACTGGATCCAAAGCAATGAAGCTTTCTTT. This codes for CASSYWIQSNEAFF. The chain uses TRBV6-5 and TRBJ1-1; D remains unclear. The germline CDR1 and CDR2 sequences are MNHEY and SVGAGI. The CDR3 length is 14 residues. V lost 1 base and J 7 bases, leaving 13 bases between the germline ends.

CDR3 in amino acids: CASYSRGGTNTQYF. CDR3 bases: TGTGCCAGCTATTCAAGGGGGGGCACGAATACGCAGTATTTT. The chain carries TRBV28 and TRBJ2-3, with D tentatively TRBD2 (7 bases). Trimming stripped 8 bases from V and 7 bases from J, with 19 bases between. The CDR3 is 14 amino acids. Looked up from germline, CDR1 is MDHEN and CDR2 is SYDVKM.

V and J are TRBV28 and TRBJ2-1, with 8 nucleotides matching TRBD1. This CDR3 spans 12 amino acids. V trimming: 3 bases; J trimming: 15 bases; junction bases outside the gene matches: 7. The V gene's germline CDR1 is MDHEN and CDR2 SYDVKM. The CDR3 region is CASSLIGQGGFF. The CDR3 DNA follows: TGTGCCAGCAGTTTGATAGGACAGGGTGGGTTCTTC.

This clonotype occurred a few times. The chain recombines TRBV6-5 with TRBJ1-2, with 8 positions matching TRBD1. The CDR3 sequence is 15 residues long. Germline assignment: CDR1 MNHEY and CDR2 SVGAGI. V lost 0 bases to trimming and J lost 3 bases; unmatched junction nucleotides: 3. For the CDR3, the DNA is TGTGCCAGCAGTTACTCAGACAGGGGCTACTATGGCTACACCTTC. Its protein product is CASSYSDRGYYGYTF.

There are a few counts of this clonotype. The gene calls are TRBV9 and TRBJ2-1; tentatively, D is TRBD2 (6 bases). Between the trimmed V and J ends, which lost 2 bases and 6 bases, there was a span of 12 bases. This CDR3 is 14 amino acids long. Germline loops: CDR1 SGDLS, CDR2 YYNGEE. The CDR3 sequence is CASSVDSGRNEQFF. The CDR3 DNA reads TGTGCCAGCAGCGTCGACAGCGGGCGCAATGAGCAGTTCTTC.